This paragraph reports one T cell receptor beta chain. The target antigen is unknown. CDR1 and CDR2 (germline): LGHNA, YNFKEQ. V lost 4 bases, J lost 2 bases, and 24 bases lay in between. This CDR3 region has 19 residues. This record comes from a study of CD8 T cells in ankylosing spondylitis. Molecular-barcoded quantitative 5'-RACE produced these TCR beta libraries. TCRdb ran MiXCR on the 5' RACE reads and lists one entry per CDR3 protein. The table lists some 130,000 distinct CDR3 sequences, about 7.3% of them singletons. Broader study findings: Reportedly, significant enrichment of disease-linked clones occurred in matched ankylosing spondylitis synovial fluid. Within ankylosing spondylitis blood, a TCR beta motif made up of several highly homologous variants appeared to be characteristic. The authors found the disease-linked clones to be CD8+ and relatively rare in peripheral blood.

The TCR comes from a female donor with ankylosing spondylitis or in good health (not recorded which). The chain uses TRBV4-2 and TRBJ1-5; TRBD1 might be the D (6 bases). Sequenced input: blood, either unsorted or a sorted T cell fraction (not recorded which). The CDR3 DNA is TGTGCCAGCAGCCCAGTGGGGGGGAACAGGGCAATTGGCAATCAGCCCCAGCATTTT. Translating gives CASSPVGGNRAIGNQPQHF.